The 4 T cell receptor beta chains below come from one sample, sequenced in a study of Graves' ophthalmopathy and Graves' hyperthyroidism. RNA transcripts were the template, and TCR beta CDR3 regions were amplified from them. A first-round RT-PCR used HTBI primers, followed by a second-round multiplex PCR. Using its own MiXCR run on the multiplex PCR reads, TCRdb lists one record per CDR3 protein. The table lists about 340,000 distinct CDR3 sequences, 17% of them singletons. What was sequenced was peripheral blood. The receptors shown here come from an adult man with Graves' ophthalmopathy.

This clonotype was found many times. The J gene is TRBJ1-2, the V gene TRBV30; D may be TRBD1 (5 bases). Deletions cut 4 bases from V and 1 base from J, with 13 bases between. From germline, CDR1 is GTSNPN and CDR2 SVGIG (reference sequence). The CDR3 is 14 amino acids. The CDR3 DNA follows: TGTGCCTGGACTCCTACAGGAGTTAACTATGGCTACACCTTC. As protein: CAWTPTGVNYGYTF.

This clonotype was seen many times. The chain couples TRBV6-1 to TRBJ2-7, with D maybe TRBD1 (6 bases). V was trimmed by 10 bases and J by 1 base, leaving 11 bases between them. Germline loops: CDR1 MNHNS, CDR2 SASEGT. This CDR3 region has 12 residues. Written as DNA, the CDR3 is TGTGCCACGGGACATCTATCCTACGAGCAGTACTTC. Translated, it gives CATGHLSYEQYF.

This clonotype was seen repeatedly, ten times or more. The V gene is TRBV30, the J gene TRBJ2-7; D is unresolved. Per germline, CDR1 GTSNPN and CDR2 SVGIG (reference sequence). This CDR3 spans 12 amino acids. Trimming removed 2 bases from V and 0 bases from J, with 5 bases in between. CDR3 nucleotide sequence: TGTGCCTGGAGTCTGAGCTCCTACGAGCAGTACTTC. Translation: CAWSLSSYEQYF.

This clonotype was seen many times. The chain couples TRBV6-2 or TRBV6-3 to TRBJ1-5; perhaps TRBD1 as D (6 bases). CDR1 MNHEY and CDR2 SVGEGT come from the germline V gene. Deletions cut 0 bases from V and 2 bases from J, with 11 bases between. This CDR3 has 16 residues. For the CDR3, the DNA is TGTGCCAGCAGTTACTCGTGGGGGGCTGGCAATCAGCCCCAGCATTTT. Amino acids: CASSYSWGAGNQPQHF.